Listed here are 24 T cell receptor beta chains from one sample, sequenced in a study of beta chain features in type 1 diabetes. Investigators reverse transcribed all isolated RNA, so they sequenced expressed TCRB transcripts. Only in-frame clones appear in the TCRdb table, and some are missing; sequencing was by immunoSEQ multiplex PCR. This sample has around 290,000 clones; 8% occur once, and the top ten carry approximately 0.99%. Sequenced: central memory CD4+ T cells from blood. These receptors came from a young woman in good health.

V gene TRBV9 combines with J gene TRBJ2-2; D is undetermined. This CDR3 comprises 14 residues. The germline V gene has CDR1 SGDLS and CDR2 YYNGEE. Trimming shortened V by 4 bases and J by 8 bases, and 15 bases separated the two germline ends. The CDR3, as DNA: TGTGCCAGCAGCAAGGGCCAACTGCCTGGGGAGCTGTTTTTT. Protein product: CASSKGQLPGELFF.

This clone has just a few counts. V and J are TRBV29-1 and TRBJ1-2; possibly TRBD1 for D (5 bases). The CDR3 totals 12 residues. Trimming left V 8 bases short and J 6 bases short, with 16 bases between. Germline CDR1 is SQVTM and CDR2 is ANQGSEA. The DNA for the CDR3 is TGCAGCACCCTCTGGGGGGTGAATGGCTACACCTTC. This encodes CSTLWGVNGYTF.

V and J are TRBV6-1 and TRBJ2-1, with 8 positions matching TRBD1. V trimming: 6 bases; J trimming: 3 bases; junction bases outside the gene matches: 4. The CDR3 is made up of 14 amino acids. Germline V gene lookup returns CDR1 MNHNS and CDR2 SASEGT. CDR3 coding DNA: TGTGCCAGCAGCGACAGGGGAGTCTACAATGAGCAGTTCTTC. Protein: CASSDRGVYNEQFF.

This clone was observed at least ten times. The rearrangement uses TRBV5-4 and TRBJ2-3; no clear D. This CDR3 is built from 16 residues. Germline V gene data show CDR1 as SGHNT and CDR2 as YYREEE (reference sequence). The V end was cut by 2 bases, the J end by 2 bases, with 15 bases between. The CDR3 coding sequence is TGTGCCAGCAGCTTAAAGACTCTTACAAACACAGATACGCAGTATTTT. Amino acid sequence: CASSLKTLTNTDTQYF.

In this sample, this clone turned up a few times. DNA of the CDR3: TGTGCCAGCAGAACGAATGGGGCCAACGTCCTGACTTTC. Protein: CASRTNGANVLTF. V and J are TRBV28 and TRBJ2-6; D is uncertain. Deletions cut 6 bases from V and 3 bases from J, with 6 bases between. Germline CDR1 MDHEN, CDR2 SYDVKM. The CDR3 runs to 13 residues.

This clone was recorded a few times. The V and J genes are TRBV7-2 and TRBJ1-2; perhaps TRBD1 as D (6 bases). Germline V gene sequence: CDR1 SGHTA, CDR2 FQGNSA. V was pared by 5 bases and J by 7 bases, with 20 bases between. This CDR3 has 15 residues. CDR3 nucleotide sequence: TGTGCCAGCAGCCCGCAGACAGGCACCGGAGGTGGCTACACCTTC. It yields the protein CASSPQTGTGGGYTF.

This clone was seen a handful of times. The V call is TRBV7-9, the J call TRBJ2-5; no clear D. Germline V CDR1 and CDR2: SEHNR, FQNEAQ (reference sequence). This CDR3 has 14 amino acids. Trimming shortened V by 4 bases and J by 2 bases, and 11 bases separated the two germline ends. CDR3 DNA sequence: TGTGCCAGCAGCTCCGTGTTTGGGCAAGAGACCCAGTACTTC. Translated, it gives CASSSVFGQETQYF.

This sequence joins TRBV5-4 and TRBJ2-3; D gene unclear. The V and J ends lost 0 bases and 6 bases respectively, with 14 bases between them. CDR1 is SGHNT, CDR2 YYREEE, per germline (reference sequence). There are 15 residues in the CDR3. The CDR3: CASSLVPSIGDTQYF. The CDR3 DNA reads as TGTGCCAGCAGCTTGGTGCCTAGTATAGGTGATACGCAGTATTTT.

The J gene is TRBJ2-3, the V gene TRBV29-1; TRBD2 agrees at 8 bases. The CDR3 is made up of 15 amino acids. Looked up from germline, CDR1 is SQVTM and CDR2 is ANQGSEA. V trimming: 0 bases; J trimming: 5 bases; junction bases outside the gene matches: 7. The CDR3 nucleotides are TGCAGCGTTGAAGAGCAGAGAGCGGGAGAAGATACGCAGTATTTT. Translating gives CSVEEQRAGEDTQYF.

This clone appeared a few times. This chain uses TRBV14 with TRBJ1-5; weak D call: TRBD1 (5 bases). The CDR3 is 14 amino acids. CDR1 and CDR2 (germline): SGHDN, FVKESK. Trimming removed 4 bases from V and 9 bases from J, with 16 bases in between. CDR3 DNA: TGTGCCAGCAGCCCTTCAGGGTCTAAAGGGCCCCAGCATTTT. Translating gives CASSPSGSKGPQHF.

The chain is built from TRBV11-2 and TRBJ1-1, with a possible D match to TRBD1 (5 bases). Trimming cost V 5 bases and J 0 bases, with 25 bases left between them. This CDR3 has 19 amino acids. Germline CDR1 and CDR2: SGHAT and FQNNGV. The CDR3, as DNA: TGTGCCAGCAGCCCCAAGTTTCAGTTCATGGGGACCATGAACACTGAAGCTTTCTTT. This encodes CASSPKFQFMGTMNTEAFF.

This clone was detected only a few times. This chain joins TRBV7-3 and TRBJ2-1; 7 bases align to TRBD1. Germline-derived CDR1 and CDR2 are SGHTA and FQGTGA. This CDR3 comprises 15 residues. Trimming took 4 bases from V and 7 from J; bases not matched to a gene: 10. Written as DNA, the CDR3 is TGTGCCAGCAGCTCCCCGACAGGGACCGGGAATGAGCAGTTCTTC. Translating gives CASSSPTGTGNEQFF.

The J gene is TRBJ2-1, the V gene TRBV9, with 13 positions matching TRBD2. Germline V gene lookup returns CDR1 SGDLS and CDR2 YYNGEE. With 3 bases clipped from V and 6 bases from J, the junction kept 3 bases outside the gene matches. The CDR3 totals 15 residues. The CDR3 sequence: CASSGGLAGINEQFF. CDR3 in DNA: TGTGCCAGCAGCGGGGGACTAGCGGGAATCAATGAGCAGTTCTTC.

This chain links TRBV29-1 with TRBJ1-2; 12 positions match TRBD1. Germline assignment: CDR1 SQVTM and CDR2 ANQGSEA. CDR3 length: 13 residues. The J segment lost 7 bases and the V segment lost 7 bases, leaving 7 bases of the junction unmatched. The CDR3 DNA reads TGCAGCGCGGGACAGGGGGCAAGTATTGGCTACACCTTC. As protein: CSAGQGASIGYTF.

The genes are TRBV18 and TRBJ1-1; D unresolved. From germline, CDR1 is KGHSH and CDR2 LQKENI. Deletions cut 4 bases from V and 6 bases from J, with 15 bases between. This CDR3 has 14 residues. In DNA form, the CDR3 reads TGTGCCAGCTCACGGGAGGTTTCGGGATCTGAAGCTTTCTTT. Encoded protein: CASSREVSGSEAFF.

This clone has just a few counts. The genes are TRBV5-4 and TRBJ1-3; D remains unclear. Trimming pared 5 bases from V and 0 bases from J, leaving 6 bases between. CDR3 size: 13 residues. CDR1 is SGHNT, CDR2 YYREEE, per germline (reference sequence). The chain's CDR3 is CASRSSSGNTIYF. The CDR3 nucleotides read TGTGCCAGCAGATCCAGCTCTGGAAACACCATATATTTT.

J is TRBJ1-1 and V is TRBV15; D is ambiguous. V shed 3 bases and J shed 2 bases, with 7 bases lying between them. This CDR3 comprises 13 residues. The germline V gene has CDR1 LNHNV and CDR2 YYDKDF (reference sequence). CDR3 in amino acids: CATSRGSNTEAFF. In DNA form, the CDR3 reads TGTGCCACCAGCAGGGGTAGCAACACTGAAGCTTTCTTT.

The V gene is TRBV7-2, the J gene TRBJ2-1; D is undetermined. Germline V gives CDR1 SGHTA, CDR2 FQGNSA. The ends were cut back, 5 bases at V and 7 bases at J, with 15 bases in the middle. This CDR3 has 14 amino acids. In DNA, the CDR3 is TGTGCCAGCAGCCCACACAGTCTAGGTAATGAGCAGTTCTTC. Translation gives CASSPHSLGNEQFF. Looking up the rest from reference TRBV7-2 and TRBJ2-1 gives the full variable domain: GAGVSQSPSNKVTEKGKDVELRCDPISGHTALYWYRQSLGQGLEFLIYFQGNSAPDKSGLPSDRFSAERTGGSVSTLTIQRTQQEDSAVYLCASSPHSLGNEQFFGPGTRLTVL.

This clone was counted at least ten times. The V gene is TRBV15, the J gene TRBJ2-7; D is uncertain. Deletions cut 7 bases from V and 2 bases from J, with 12 bases between. Germline V gives CDR1 LNHNV, CDR2 YYDKDF (reference sequence). The CDR3 loop spans 13 amino acids. The CDR3 here is CATKKGRAYEQYF. CDR3 DNA sequence: TGTGCCACCAAAAAAGGGCGCGCCTACGAGCAGTACTTC.

This rearrangement joins TRBV6-5 to TRBJ2-7, with D tentatively TRBD1 (6 bases). CDR3 size: 15 residues. V was cut by 6 bases and J by 3 bases, with 18 bases left in between. The germline CDR1 and CDR2 sequences are MNHEY and SVGAGI. CDR3 nucleotides: TGTGCCAGCAGGCTCCTGACAGGAGTGGACTACGAGCAGTACTTC. Its protein product is CASRLLTGVDYEQYF.

This clone was seen only a few times. This may be a read error, as it is one base from a much larger clone. The same CDR3 can be traced to other DNA sequences in this sample. The rearrangement joins TRBV7-8 to TRBJ2-3; D remains ambiguous. Germline CDR1 reads SGHVS; CDR2 reads FQNEAQ. Trimming pared 5 bases from V and 4 bases from J, leaving 7 bases between. The CDR3 length is 12 residues. The CDR3 nucleotides are TGTGCCAGCAGCACTCGGGCAGATACGCAGTATTTT. Its translation: CASSTRADTQYF.

V gene TRBV5-8 combines with J gene TRBJ1-5; 10 nucleotides agree with TRBD1. Germline CDR1 and CDR2: SGHTS and YDEGEE. With 4 bases clipped from V and 11 bases from J, the junction kept 15 bases outside the gene matches. This CDR3 has 16 amino acids. The CDR3 reads CASSPKSGTGVIAQHF. In DNA form, the CDR3 reads TGTGCCAGCAGCCCAAAATCCGGGACAGGGGTCATTGCCCAGCATTTT.

CDR3 in DNA: TGTGCCAGCAGCAGAGACGGGACAGGGACGGGCTATGGCTACACCTTC. This codes for CASSRDGTGTGYGYTF. The rearrangement links TRBV9 to TRBJ1-2; 9 nucleotides line up with TRBD1. After removal of 4 bases from V and 4 bases from J, the junction contained 11 bases not matched to a gene. Germline CDR1 is SGDLS and CDR2 is YYNGEE. The CDR3 spans 16 residues.

A few counts support this clone. This chain joins TRBV2 and TRBJ2-5; possibly TRBD1 for D (5 bases). With 9 bases removed from V and 5 bases from J, the gap between germline ends came to 16 bases. The CDR3 is 13 amino acids. Germline CDR1 is SNHLY and CDR2 is FYNNEI. This chain's CDR3 is CASTIDSFETQYF. CDR3 coding DNA: TGTGCCAGTACTATCGACAGTTTCGAGACCCAGTACTTC.